This T cell receptor beta chain was sequenced in a study of blood T cells in healthy people across ages. For the second PCR, which ran for roughly 6 to 12 cycles, a sample-barcoded 5' primer and a J-beta primer mix were used. TCRdb processed the 5' RACE reads anew with MiXCR; each CDR3 protein has one entry. Of 550,000 to 600,000 distinct CDR3 sequences in the sample, roughly a quarter were seen once. Per the germline V gene, CDR1 is SGDLS and CDR2 is YYNGEE. The V and J ends lost 8 bases and 2 bases, in that order; junction bases with no gene match: 20. This CDR3 comprises 18 residues. The sample taken for sequencing was blood. The rearrangement joins TRBV9 to TRBJ2-3; TRBD2 matches at 7 bases. This TCR was recovered from a woman in her seventies in good health. This chain's CDR3 is CASGTGRGLLANTDTQYF. CDR3 nucleotide sequence: TGTGCCAGTGGCACGGGAAGGGGACTACTCGCGAACACAGATACGCAGTATTTT.